This T cell receptor (beta chain) derives from a study of CD8+ T cells in alopecia areata. Treatment defined: oral pan-JAK inhibitor, 5-10 mg twice daily. Sequencing relied on a cDNA template that was reverse transcribed from extracted RNA. The protocol was immunoSEQ multiplex PCR, while the TCRdb copy is restricted to in-frame clones and leaves out a portion. The repertoire holds approximately 110,000 clones, with around three fifths as singletons. Germline CDR1 is MNHEY and CDR2 is SVGAGI. Germline trimming cut 4 bases from V and 8 bases from J; bases unmatched to any gene: 3. The CDR3 is 13 amino acids.

Sequencing used CD4+ T cells sorted from blood, obtained at week 24, from a patient treated with tofacitinib. The chain links TRBV6-5 to TRBJ1-2; 11 bases are shared with TRBD1. The clonotype comes from a human donor with alopecia areata. As DNA, the CDR3 is TGTGCCAGCAGTTCATGGACAGGGGGCGGCTACACCTTC. It encodes CASSSWTGGGYTF.